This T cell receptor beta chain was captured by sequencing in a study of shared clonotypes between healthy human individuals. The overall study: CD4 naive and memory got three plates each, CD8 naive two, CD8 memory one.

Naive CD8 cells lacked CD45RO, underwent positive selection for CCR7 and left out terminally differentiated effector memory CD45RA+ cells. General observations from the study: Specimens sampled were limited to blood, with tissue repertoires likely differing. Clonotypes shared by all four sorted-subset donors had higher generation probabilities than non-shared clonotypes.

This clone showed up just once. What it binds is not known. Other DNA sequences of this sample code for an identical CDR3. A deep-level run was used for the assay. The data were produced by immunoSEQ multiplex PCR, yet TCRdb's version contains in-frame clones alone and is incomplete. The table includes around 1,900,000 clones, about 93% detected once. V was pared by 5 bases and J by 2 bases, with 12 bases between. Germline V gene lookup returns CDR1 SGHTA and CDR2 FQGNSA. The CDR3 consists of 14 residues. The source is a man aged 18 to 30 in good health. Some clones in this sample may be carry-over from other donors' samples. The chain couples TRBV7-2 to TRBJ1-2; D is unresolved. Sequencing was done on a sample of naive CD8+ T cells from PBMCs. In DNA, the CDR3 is TGTGCCAGCAGCCCGAGGACGGCGAACTATGGCTACACCTTC. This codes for CASSPRTANYGYTF. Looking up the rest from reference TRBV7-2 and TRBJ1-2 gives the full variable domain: GAGVSQSPSNKVTEKGKDVELRCDPISGHTALYWYRQSLGQGLEFLIYFQGNSAPDKSGLPSDRFSAERTGGSVSTLTIQRTQQEDSAVYLCASSPRTANYGYTFGSGTRLTVV.